The 32 T cell receptor beta chains below all came from one sample that was sequenced in a study of blood T cell repertoires in COVID-19. Produced via immunoSEQ multiplex PCR; TCRdb's table is partial and in-frame only. The table lists under 55,000 clones, roughly 85% of them singletons. The specimen sequenced was peripheral blood. The receptors shown here come from a human donor in a cohort sampled during active COVID-19.

This CDR3 reads CASSLLSVGRAFF. The CDR3, as DNA: TGTGCCAGCAGTTTATTGTCCGTGGGCCGAGCTTTCTTT. The V call is TRBV27, the J call TRBJ1-1; D ambiguous. V was clipped by 1 base and J by 10 bases, with 13 bases between them. This CDR3 is 13 amino acids long. Germline CDR1 is MNHEY and CDR2 is SMNVEV (reference sequence).

CDR3 in amino acids: CASSRQTGLAGVNEQYF. The CDR3 DNA sequence: TGTGCCAGCAGCCGCCAAACGGGACTAGCGGGGGTTAACGAGCAGTACTTC. The chain is built from TRBV7-9 and TRBJ2-7, with 14 bases matching TRBD2. V was clipped by 5 bases and J by 5 bases; unmatched bases: 11. Germline V gives CDR1 SEHNR, CDR2 FQNEAQ (reference sequence). The CDR3 consists of 17 residues.

Remarks on this clone: This sample includes further DNA sequences coding for the same CDR3. The chain combines TRBV5-8 with TRBJ1-5; D perhaps matches TRBD1 (5 bases). Per the germline V gene, CDR1 is SGHTS and CDR2 is YDEGEE. V was clipped by 2 bases and J by 4 bases, with 10 bases between them. The CDR3 is 14 residues long. CDR3 residues: CASSLGRVNQPQHF. The CDR3 bases are TGTGCCAGCAGCTTAGGCAGGGTTAATCAGCCCCAGCATTTT.

This chain joins TRBV6-1 and TRBJ1-4, with a weak D call TRBD1 (6 bases). The CDR3 is 16 amino acids. The germline V and J ends were trimmed by 2 bases and 1 base, with 11 bases remaining between them. The germline CDR1 and CDR2 sequences are MNHNS and SASEGT. For the CDR3, the DNA is TGTGCCAGCAGTGAATTAACAGGGTTAACTAATGAAAAACTGTTTTTT. This sequence encodes CASSELTGLTNEKLFF.

This chain connects TRBV4-3 to TRBJ2-6, with D possibly matching TRBD2 (5 bases). There are 16 residues in the CDR3. V dropped 0 bases and J dropped 2 bases, with 8 bases sitting between them. Germline-derived CDR1 and CDR2 are LGHNA and YSLEER. CDR3: CASSQDKRAGANVLTF. As DNA, the CDR3 is TGCGCCAGCAGCCAAGATAAGAGGGCTGGGGCCAACGTCCTGACTTTC.

The chain employs TRBV9 and TRBJ1-6, with D possibly TRBD1 on 5 matching bases. The germline V gene encodes CDR1 SGDLS and CDR2 YYNGEE. The CDR3 spans 15 residues. V was cut by 4 bases and J by 6 bases, with 14 bases left in between. The CDR3 DNA is TGTGCCAGCAGCTCATCAGGGCCCGTTAATTCACCCCTCCACTTT. Translating gives CASSSSGPVNSPLHF.

CDR3 residues: CASSPSTGVSSPLHF. Written as DNA, the CDR3 is TGTGCCAGCAGTCCTTCCACAGGGGTGTCTTCACCCCTCCACTTT. The chain employs TRBV28 and TRBJ1-6; the match to TRBD1 covers 7 bases. The CDR3 spans 15 residues. Per the germline V gene, CDR1 is MDHEN and CDR2 is SYDVKM. V was pared by 5 bases and J by 9 bases, with 10 bases of the junction left unmatched.

CDR3 sequence: CATSKGDYGYTF. The CDR3 DNA is TGTGCCACCAGCAAGGGGGACTATGGCTACACCTTC. This sequence joins TRBV15 and TRBJ1-2; D might be TRBD1 (6 bases). Germline V gene lookup returns CDR1 LNHNV and CDR2 YYDKDF (reference sequence). The CDR3 covers 12 residues. V lost 4 bases to trimming and J lost 3 bases, with 6 bases between them.

This clone was seen only once. This rearrangement joins TRBV18 to TRBJ2-3, with a weak D call TRBD2 (6 bases). V dropped 6 bases and J dropped 6 bases, with 19 bases sitting between them. The V gene's germline CDR1 is KGHSH and CDR2 LQKENI. CDR3 length equals 15 residues. The CDR3 nucleotides read TGTGCCAGCTCCCCCCCCCTAGCGTCCGCGGATACGCAGTATTTT. It yields the protein CASSPPLASADTQYF.

V gene TRBV6-5 combines with J gene TRBJ1-1; no clear D. The CDR3 runs to 16 residues. Germline assignment: CDR1 MNHEY and CDR2 SVGAGI. The V end lost 4 bases, the J end lost 6 bases, and 21 bases lay between the germline ends. The CDR3 coding sequence is TGTGCCAGCAGTTCATCAGGCGGGCCCCTTGGCCCTGAAGCTTTCTTT. Translated: CASSSSGGPLGPEAFF.

The chain carries TRBV7-8 and TRBJ2-5; TRBD1 matches at 12 bases. The CDR3 runs to 16 residues. From germline, CDR1 is SGHVS and CDR2 FQNEAQ. V was pared by 5 bases and J by 4 bases, with 8 bases of the junction left unmatched. This CDR3 is CASSQGGGQGAETQYF. The CDR3 DNA reads as TGTGCCAGCAGCCAAGGAGGGGGACAGGGGGCAGAGACCCAGTACTTC.

V usage is TRBV28 and J usage is TRBJ2-2; D remains unclear. The CDR3 length is 12 residues. V was shortened by 7 bases and J by 6 bases, with 9 bases between the two germline ends. From germline, CDR1 is MDHEN and CDR2 SYDVKM. This CDR3 is CASINAAGELFF. The CDR3, as DNA: TGTGCCAGCATAAACGCAGCCGGGGAGCTGTTTTTT.

This chain connects TRBV13 to TRBJ2-3; 8 bases match TRBD2. The CDR3 has 16 amino acids. V was pared by 5 bases and J by 3 bases, with 10 bases of the junction left unmatched. The V gene's germline CDR1 is PRHDT and CDR2 FYEKMQ (reference sequence). CDR3 region: CASSLKRGPTTDTQYF. As DNA, the CDR3 is TGTGCCAGCAGCCTTAAGCGGGGGCCAACAACAGATACGCAGTATTTT. Supplemented by reference TRBV13 and TRBJ2-3, the full variable domain reads AAGVIQSPRHLIKEKRETATLKCYPIPRHDTVYWYQQGPGQDPQFLISFYEKMQSDKGSIPDRFSAQQFSDYHSELNMSSLELGDSALYFCASSLKRGPTTDTQYFGPGTRLTVL.

The chain has TRBV12-3 or TRBV12-4 and TRBJ1-1; weak D call: TRBD1 (6 bases). Trimming cost V 4 bases and J 1 base, with 7 bases left between them. This CDR3 spans 13 amino acids. The CDR3 DNA reads TGTGCCAGCAGTTCACAGGGGAACACTGAAGCTTTCTTT. Its translation: CASSSQGNTEAFF.

The chain recombines TRBV7-2 with TRBJ1-2; no clear D gene. The germline V gene encodes CDR1 SGHTA and CDR2 FQGNSA. The CDR3 is 13 residues long. Deletions cut 1 base from V and 8 bases from J, with 11 bases between. For the CDR3, the DNA is TGTGCCAGCAGCTTAGATTTGTCGGGGGGCTACACCTTC. Residues: CASSLDLSGGYTF.

The rearrangement joins TRBV5-6 to TRBJ2-2; D is possibly TRBD1 (6 bases). From germline, CDR1 is SGHDT and CDR2 YYEEEE. V was trimmed by 5 bases and J by 1 base, leaving 12 bases between them. This CDR3 is 15 amino acids long. The CDR3 loop reads CASRRETGNTGELFF. CDR3 DNA sequence: TGTGCCAGCAGAAGGGAGACAGGGAACACCGGGGAGCTGTTTTTT.

The rearrangement links TRBV7-2 to TRBJ1-2; D not certain. V was cut by 3 bases and J by 6 bases, with 17 bases left in between. The CDR3 is 15 amino acids. Looked up from germline, CDR1 is SGHTA and CDR2 is FQGNSA. The CDR3 DNA reads as TGTGCCAGCAGCTTTCAGCGCGAACTGCGTAATGGCTACACCTTC. Translating gives CASSFQRELRNGYTF.

This sequence joins TRBV27 and TRBJ1-1; TRBD1 is a possible D gene (5 bases). Trimming removed 2 bases from V and 1 base from J, with 11 bases in between. This CDR3 has 15 amino acids. Germline CDR1 reads MNHEY; CDR2 reads SMNVEV (reference sequence). CDR3 nucleotide sequence: TGTGCCAGCAGTTTACACTTCGGGGGGAACACTGAAGCTTTCTTT. This encodes CASSLHFGGNTEAFF.

V is TRBV28 and J is TRBJ1-2, with TRBD1 matching 11 bases. In germline, CDR1 is MDHEN, CDR2 SYDVKM. This CDR3 is built from 15 residues. J lost 5 bases, V lost 1 base, and 3 bases had no gene match. The CDR3 reads CASSLLGTGGYGYTF. The CDR3, as DNA: TGTGCCAGCAGTTTATTAGGGACAGGGGGATATGGCTACACCTTC.

The chain recombines TRBV2 with TRBJ1-1, with D possibly being TRBD1 (6 bases). There are 16 residues in the CDR3. CDR1 SNHLY and CDR2 FYNNEI come from the germline V gene. Trimming removed 1 base from V and 0 bases from J, with 12 bases in between. As DNA, the CDR3 is TGTGCCAGCAGTGAAGAGGGACACAGCATGAACACTGAAGCTTTCTTT. Protein: CASSEEGHSMNTEAFF. Complete variable domain (other parts from reference TRBV2 and TRBJ1-1): EPEVTQTPSHQVTQMGQEVILRCVPISNHLYFYWYRQILGQKVEFLVSFYNNEISEKSEIFDDQFSVERPDGSNFTLKIRSTKLEDSAMYFCASSEEGHSMNTEAFFGQGTRLTVV.

J is TRBJ2-7 and V is TRBV12-2; the table assigns TRBD2, which was not confirmed against the DNA. TRBV12-2 is assigned pseudogene status. This CDR3 comprises 13 residues. Written as DNA, the CDR3 is TGTGCAAGTCGCCCGTCGACTCTCTACGAGCAGTACTTC. This gives the protein CASRPSTLYEQYF.

The V gene is TRBV3-1 (or the pseudogene TRBV3-2), the J gene TRBJ1-5, with D perhaps TRBD1 (5 bases). CDR1 and CDR2 from the germline V gene are LGHDT and YNNKEL (reference sequence). The length of the CDR3 is 15 residues. The germline V and J ends were trimmed by 3 bases and 2 bases, with 11 bases remaining between them. In DNA, the CDR3 is TGTGCCAGCAGCCAGGGGCCCGTCGGCAATCAGCCCCAGCATTTT. Amino acids: CASSQGPVGNQPQHF.

The rearrangement uses TRBV7-9 and TRBJ1-5; TRBD1 aligns across 7 bases. This CDR3 contains 13 residues. V shed 5 bases, J shed 6 bases, and the junction held 4 bases outside the gene matches. Germline V gives CDR1 SEHNR, CDR2 FQNEAQ (reference sequence). The DNA of the CDR3 is TGTGCCAGCAGCACGTCAGGGGGTCAGCCCCAGCATTTT. Its protein product is CASSTSGGQPQHF.

The genes are TRBV6-1 and TRBJ2-4, with 9 bases aligning to TRBD1. Germline CDR1 MNHNS, CDR2 SASEGT. The CDR3 consists of 18 residues. V lost 4 bases to trimming and J lost 0 bases; unmatched junction nucleotides: 10. The CDR3 reads CASSGTGASDLAKNIQYF. CDR3 coding DNA: TGTGCCAGCAGTGGGACAGGGGCCAGCGACTTAGCCAAAAACATTCAGTACTTC.

This clone has a handful of counts. V is TRBV7-2 and J is TRBJ1-1, with D unresolved. The germline gives CDR1 SGHTA, CDR2 FQGNSA. The CDR3 contains 14 residues. With 1 base removed from V and 4 bases from J, the gap between germline ends came to 10 bases. This chain's CDR3 is CASSLGPQATEAFF. In DNA form, the CDR3 reads TGTGCCAGCAGCTTAGGCCCCCAAGCCACTGAAGCTTTCTTT.

The chain employs TRBV6-6 and TRBJ1-6, with 12 positions matching TRBD1. The CDR3 covers 18 residues. The V segment lost 5 bases and the J segment 6 bases; nucleotides outside the gene matches: 11. The V gene's germline CDR1 is MNHNY and CDR2 SVGAGI (reference sequence). CDR3 in DNA: TGTGCCAGCAGTCTAGACCCCGGGACAGGGGGCACTAATTCACCCCTCCACTTT. This gives the protein CASSLDPGTGGTNSPLHF.

This chain links TRBV28 with TRBJ1-6; 7 nucleotides agree with TRBD1. CDR3 size: 14 residues. Germline V CDR1 and CDR2: MDHEN, SYDVKM. J was trimmed by 9 bases and V by 7 bases; bases with no gene match: 9. CDR3 protein: CASTNTRGISPLHF. For the CDR3, the DNA is TGTGCCAGCACCAATACCAGGGGGATTTCACCCCTCCACTTT.

This chain connects TRBV6-2 or TRBV6-3 to TRBJ2-7; D gene uncertain. V lost 2 bases to trimming and J lost 3 bases, with 2 bases between them. The CDR3 is 11 residues long. Per the germline V gene, CDR1 is MNHEY and CDR2 is SVGEGT. CDR3 sequence: CASSYLYEQYF. CDR3 coding DNA: TGTGCCAGCAGTTACCTCTACGAGCAGTACTTC.

This chain links TRBV6-4 with TRBJ1-6; D is unclear. Trimming pared 3 bases from V and 10 bases from J, leaving 10 bases between. Germline CDR1 and CDR2: MRHNA and SNTAGT. This CDR3 has 13 residues. The CDR3 reads CASSDSGVSPLHF. The CDR3 DNA is TGTGCCAGCAGTGATAGCGGGGTCTCACCCCTCCACTTT.

A single count supports this clone. V is TRBV6-6 and J is TRBJ1-6, with 7 bases that match TRBD1. The CDR3 runs to 12 residues. V shed 6 bases and J 10 bases; nucleotides not matched to a gene: 3. Germline assignment: CDR1 MNHNY and CDR2 SVGAGI (reference sequence). CDR3 DNA sequence: TGTGCCAGCAGAGCAGGGGGGTCACCCCTCCACTTT. It is translated as CASRAGGSPLHF.

The rearrangement links TRBV7-2 to TRBJ2-7; 11 bases line up with TRBD2. The J segment lost 3 bases and the V segment lost 6 bases, leaving 10 bases of the junction unmatched. The CDR3 has 16 amino acids. The germline V gene has CDR1 SGHTA and CDR2 FQGNSA. CDR3 residues: CASRYRGGTSGYEQYF. CDR3 DNA: TGTGCCAGCAGGTACAGGGGGGGGACTAGCGGCTACGAGCAGTACTTC.

This clone was counted a single time. CDR3 in DNA: TGTGCCAGTAGCCCAGGGGGGACAGTGCCCTACGAGCAGTACTTC. It specifies CASSPGGTVPYEQYF. The chain carries TRBV19 and TRBJ2-7; maybe TRBD1 (7 bases). V gave up 6 bases and J gave up 2 bases, with 17 bases separating them. Germline CDR1 is LNHDA and CDR2 is SQIVND (reference sequence). This CDR3 is built from 15 residues.